A selection of T cell receptor beta chains follows, all from one sample in a study of blood T cell repertoires in COVID-19. Assay used: immunoSEQ multiplex PCR; TCRdb lists only in-frame clones, some missing. This sample has over 200,000 clones; nearly 90% occur once, and the top ten carry 10% to 11%. Sequencing input: PBMCs or T cells enriched from blood (not recorded which). The receptors shown here come from a man in his thirties or forties who had recovered from COVID-19. CDR3s include the opening cysteine and the closing phenylalanine or tryptophan. Fields, in order: V gene, D gene, clone size, J gene, CDR3 DNA, CDR3 protein. A D gene is named only where the DNA matches it firmly. The listing skips clone size in some rows; elsewhere it reads once, few, many or a size class.

v_call: TRBV19
d_call: TRBD2
clone_size: few
j_call: TRBJ2-1
cdr3_nt: TGTGCCAGTAGTATAGGGTCTAGCGGGAGGTCCTACAATGAGCAGTTCTTC
cdr3_aa: CASSIGSSGRSYNEQFF

v_call: TRBV2
d_call: -
clone_size: -
j_call: TRBJ1-3
cdr3_nt: TGTGCCAGCAGTTTTACGACAGGAGGAAACACCATATATTTT
cdr3_aa: CASSFTTGGNTIYF

v_call: TRBV5-1
d_call: -
clone_size: few
j_call: TRBJ2-2
cdr3_nt: TGCGCCAGCAGCTTTGACTCGAGAGCCGGGGAGCTGTTTTTT
cdr3_aa: CASSFDSRAGELFF

v_call: TRBV18
d_call: -
clone_size: once
j_call: TRBJ2-2
cdr3_nt: TGTGCCAGCTCACCACCGGCAGGGGTGAACACCGGGGAGCTGTTTTTT
cdr3_aa: CASSPPAGVNTGELFF

v_call: TRBV9
d_call: -
clone_size: -
j_call: TRBJ2-1
cdr3_nt: TGTGCCAGCAGCCCGTCCGTCGAGAATGAGCAGTTCTTC
cdr3_aa: CASSPSVENEQFF

v_call: TRBV12-2
d_call: -
clone_size: once
j_call: TRBJ2-7
cdr3_nt: TGTGCAAGTCGCCCGATACAGGGATGGGAGCAGTACTTC
cdr3_aa: CASRPIQGWEQYF

v_call: TRBV28
d_call: -
clone_size: -
j_call: TRBJ2-7
cdr3_nt: TGTGCCAGCAGTTCCCCCGGGAGACCCAATGATGAGCAGTACTTC
cdr3_aa: CASSSPGRPNDEQYF

v_call: TRBV7-8
d_call: -
clone_size: -
j_call: TRBJ2-7
cdr3_nt: TGTGCCAGCAGCTTAGAGGGACAAGTGCGTGAGTTC
cdr3_aa: CASSLEGQVREF

v_call: TRBV29-1
d_call: -
clone_size: -
j_call: TRBJ1-2
cdr3_nt: TGCAGCGTTGTAGGTCTTAGGAGGGGGGGTACTAACTATGGCTACACCTTC
cdr3_aa: CSVVGLRRGGTNYGYTF

v_call: TRBV7-9
d_call: TRBD1
clone_size: -
j_call: TRBJ2-7
cdr3_nt: TGTGCCAGCAGCTTAGCGACAGGGGCGACGACTTCCTACGAGCAGTACTTC
cdr3_aa: CASSLATGATTSYEQYF

v_call: TRBV4-1
d_call: TRBD1
clone_size: many
j_call: TRBJ1-5
cdr3_nt: TGCGCCAGCAGCCAAACAGGGGGTGCGAATCAGCCCCAGCATTTT
cdr3_aa: CASSQTGGANQPQHF

v_call: TRBV7-9
d_call: -
clone_size: -
j_call: TRBJ2-2
cdr3_nt: TGTGCCAGCAGCTTACAACAGTCTAACACCGGGGAGCTGTTTTTT
cdr3_aa: CASSLQQSNTGELFF

v_call: TRBV28
d_call: TRBD2
clone_size: once
j_call: TRBJ2-7
cdr3_nt: TGTGCCAGCTCTACTAGCGGGAGGACCTACGAGCAGTACTTC
cdr3_aa: CASSTSGRTYEQYF

v_call: TRBV3-1/TRBV3-2
d_call: TRBD1
clone_size: -
j_call: TRBJ2-2
cdr3_nt: TGTGCCAGCAGCCAAGTCTCCACAGGGGGTACATTTTCTGGGGAGCTGTTTTTT
cdr3_aa: CASSQVSTGGTFSGELFF

v_call: TRBV27
d_call: TRBD1
clone_size: -
j_call: TRBJ1-1
cdr3_nt: TGTGCCAGCAATAACTACAGGGGAGGTGGGAACACTGAAGCTTTCTTT
cdr3_aa: CASNNYRGGGNTEAFF

v_call: TRBV3-1/TRBV3-2
d_call: TRBD1
clone_size: -
j_call: TRBJ2-7
cdr3_nt: TGTGCCAGCAGCTCCGGGACAGGGCTGGTCGAGCAGTACTTC
cdr3_aa: CASSSGTGLVEQYF

v_call: TRBV4-1
d_call: -
clone_size: -
j_call: TRBJ2-2
cdr3_nt: TGCGCCAGCAGCCAGATAGCCGGCCGGGAGCTGTTTTTT
cdr3_aa: CASSQIAGRELFF

v_call: TRBV28
d_call: TRBD2
clone_size: -
j_call: TRBJ2-5
cdr3_nt: TGTGCCAGCAGTGCCCGACTAGCGGGGGGGACCCAGTACTTC
cdr3_aa: CASSARLAGGTQYF

v_call: TRBV7-2
d_call: -
clone_size: -
j_call: TRBJ1-2
cdr3_nt: TGTGCCAGCCTAAGACCGACGGAGAACTATGGCTACACCTTC
cdr3_aa: CASLRPTENYGYTF

v_call: TRBV5-8
d_call: TRBD1
clone_size: once
j_call: TRBJ2-7
cdr3_nt: TGTGCCAGCAGCATAGGGACAGGGCACTACGAGCAGTACTTC
cdr3_aa: CASSIGTGHYEQYF

v_call: TRBV7-9
d_call: -
clone_size: -
j_call: TRBJ2-1
cdr3_nt: TGTGCCAGCAGCTTATCGGGATATAATGAGCAGTTCTTC
cdr3_aa: CASSLSGYNEQFF

v_call: TRBV3-1/TRBV3-2
d_call: -
clone_size: -
j_call: TRBJ2-5
cdr3_nt: TGTGCCAGCAGCCAAAAACAGGGAATGGGAGAGACCCAGTACTTC
cdr3_aa: CASSQKQGMGETQYF

v_call: TRBV4-1
d_call: TRBD2
clone_size: -
j_call: TRBJ2-7
cdr3_nt: TGCGCCAGCAGCCAAGAAATAGCGGGAGGGCCTCGGGAGCAGTACTTC
cdr3_aa: CASSQEIAGGPREQYF

v_call: TRBV11-2
d_call: TRBD1
clone_size: -
j_call: TRBJ2-2
cdr3_nt: TGTGCCAGCAGCTTAGACCCGACAGGGGGACGAACCGGGGAGCTGTTTTTT
cdr3_aa: CASSLDPTGGRTGELFF

v_call: TRBV3-1/TRBV3-2
d_call: -
clone_size: -
j_call: TRBJ1-2
cdr3_nt: TGTGCCAGCAGCCACAATGGGGGAGGGGATGGCTACACCTTC
cdr3_aa: CASSHNGGGDGYTF

v_call: TRBV13
d_call: -
clone_size: -
j_call: TRBJ1-2
cdr3_nt: TGTGCCAGCAGCTCGGTTGACGGAGGTAAAAACTATGGCTACACCTTC
cdr3_aa: CASSSVDGGKNYGYTF

v_call: TRBV5-1
d_call: TRBD1
clone_size: -
j_call: TRBJ1-5
cdr3_nt: TGCGCCAGCAGCTCCGGACAGGGTCGCAATCAGCCCCAGCATTTT
cdr3_aa: CASSSGQGRNQPQHF

v_call: TRBV25-1
d_call: -
clone_size: few
j_call: TRBJ1-2
cdr3_nt: TGTGCCAGCAGTGAATTAGGGGCCTCGGGGGGAAACTATGGCTACACCTTC
cdr3_aa: CASSELGASGGNYGYTF

v_call: TRBV7-9
d_call: -
clone_size: -
j_call: TRBJ1-5
cdr3_nt: TGTGCCAGCAGCTTGGCGGGGGCAAGCAATCAGCCCCAGCATTTT
cdr3_aa: CASSLAGASNQPQHF

v_call: TRBV10-3
d_call: TRBD1
clone_size: -
j_call: TRBJ1-6
cdr3_nt: TGTGCCATCAGGAGCGGCAGGGGGCTACCCTCTTTTAATTCACCCCTCCACTTT
cdr3_aa: CAIRSGRGLPSFNSPLHF

v_call: TRBV28
d_call: -
clone_size: -
j_call: TRBJ2-7
cdr3_nt: TGTGCCAGCGGGACACCTGGTTCCTACGAGCAGTACTTC
cdr3_aa: CASGTPGSYEQYF

v_call: TRBV7-9
d_call: -
clone_size: -
j_call: TRBJ2-1
cdr3_nt: TGTGCCAGCAGCTTAGCGGCAGGTTACAATGAGCAGTTCTTC
cdr3_aa: CASSLAAGYNEQFF

v_call: TRBV7-9
d_call: TRBD1
clone_size: -
j_call: TRBJ2-7
cdr3_nt: TGTGCCAGCAGCCACCGACAGGGTGCTTCCTACGAGCAGTACTTC
cdr3_aa: CASSHRQGASYEQYF

v_call: TRBV19
d_call: -
clone_size: -
j_call: TRBJ1-2
cdr3_nt: TGTGCCTCAAAAAGGAACAGACAAAACTATGGCTACACCTTC
cdr3_aa: CASKRNRQNYGYTF

v_call: TRBV27
d_call: -
clone_size: -
j_call: TRBJ1-2
cdr3_nt: TGTGCCAGCAGTGAGGGTAATAGGTATGGCTACACCTTC
cdr3_aa: CASSEGNRYGYTF